The next 29 T cell receptor beta chains were all read from a single sample in a study of cytomegalovirus exposure and HLA in healthy donors. Primers: 60 Vbeta forward and 13 Jbeta reverse. Profiling relied on immunoSEQ multiplex PCR, and the TCRdb table lists in-frame clones only, not all of them. Among roughly 120,000 clones listed, 60% to 70% were seen once. Sequenced input: PBMCs. The receptors were gathered from a woman aged 40 to 50 in good health and CMV-seropositive.

V gene TRBV13 combines with J gene TRBJ1-1; the D gene is possibly TRBD1 (5 bases). CDR1 is PRHDT and CDR2 is FYEKMQ in the germline V gene (reference sequence). CDR3 length: 15 residues. V was trimmed by 3 bases and J by 8 bases, leaving 19 bases between them. The CDR3 bases are TGTGCCAGCAGCTTGCTTGGGGGGGGACTCGCGGAAGCTTTCTTT. Residues: CASSLLGGGLAEAFF.

This clone was seen a handful of times. The chain is built from TRBV5-1 and TRBJ2-5; TRBD2 is a possible D gene (5 bases). V lost 0 bases to trimming and J lost 2 bases, with 11 bases between them. Germline lookup yields CDR1 SGHRS and CDR2 YFSETQ. The CDR3 has 15 amino acids. CDR3 DNA: TGCGCCAGCAGCTTGGACCCTAGCTGGCAAGAGACCCAGTACTTC. Translating it yields CASSLDPSWQETQYF.

Comment on this clone: The junction departs from germline at one end; a sequencing error may be responsible. This sample also contains other DNA sequences that code for the same CDR3. The V call is TRBV6-4, the J call TRBJ2-1; 12 positions match TRBD1. CDR1 and CDR2 from the germline V gene are MRHNA and SNTAGT. The CDR3 sequence is 16 residues long. This CDR3 is CASSVGGTGGANEQFF. The CDR3 nucleotides read TGTGCCAGTAGTGTAGGAGGGACAGGGGGCGCGAATGAGCAGTTCTTC.

This clone showed up just once. The chain has TRBV28 and TRBJ1-5; D is undetermined. Trimming removed 1 base from V and 3 bases from J, with 13 bases in between. Germline V gene data show CDR1 as MDHEN and CDR2 as SYDVKM. The CDR3 spans 16 residues. The CDR3, as DNA: TGTGCCAGCAGTTTATCCCTGGTGCAGGACAATCAGCCCCAGCATTTT. Residues: CASSLSLVQDNQPQHF.

V is TRBV4-3 and J is TRBJ1-1, with TRBD1 matching 9 bases. CDR1 LGHNA and CDR2 YSLEER come from the germline V gene. CDR3 length: 13 amino acids. The V and J ends lost 3 bases and 5 bases, in that order; junction bases with no gene match: 1. As DNA, the CDR3 is TGCGCCAGCAGCCACGGACAGGGGACTGAAGCTTTCTTT. It specifies CASSHGQGTEAFF.

The rearrangement links TRBV4-3 to TRBJ1-4; unclear D gene. V gave up 5 bases and J gave up 8 bases, with 15 bases separating them. The CDR3 is made up of 14 amino acids. The V gene's germline CDR1 is LGHNA and CDR2 YSLEER. In DNA, the CDR3 is TGCGCCAGCAGCGCCGGGGAGGGAAAGGAAAAACTGTTTTTT. Translating gives CASSAGEGKEKLFF.

The CDR3 spells CASRTDSNSGNTIYF. CDR3 sequence (DNA): TGCGCCAGCAGGACGGACAGCAACTCTGGAAACACCATATATTTT. The chain joins TRBV10-2 to TRBJ1-3; D may be TRBD1 (6 bases). Trimming stripped 6 bases from V and 0 bases from J, with 12 bases between. This CDR3 is built from 15 residues. Germline-derived CDR1 and CDR2 are WSHSY and SAAADI.

Comments on this clone: Other DNA sequences of this sample code for an identical CDR3. The rearrangement uses TRBV19 and TRBJ1-5, with D possibly being TRBD1 (6 bases). This CDR3 has 15 amino acids. Germline V gives CDR1 LNHDA, CDR2 SQIVND (reference sequence). Trimming stripped 3 bases from V and 0 bases from J, with 9 bases between. CDR3 sequence reads: CASSITGYSNQPQHF. Written as DNA, the CDR3 is TGTGCCAGTAGTATTACAGGGTATAGCAATCAGCCCCAGCATTTT.

The chain combines TRBV7-3 with TRBJ2-1, with D possibly matching TRBD2 (6 bases). This CDR3 has 15 amino acids. Germline loops: CDR1 SGHTA, CDR2 FQGTGA. V was clipped by 5 bases and J by 1 base, with 12 bases between them. This CDR3 reads CASSVSGGSYNEQFF. CDR3 bases: TGTGCCAGCAGCGTTAGCGGAGGGTCCTACAATGAGCAGTTCTTC. Full variable domain (outside the CDR3, taken from reference TRBV7-3 and TRBJ2-1): GAGVSQTPSNKVTEKGKYVELRCDPISGHTALYWYRQSLGQGPEFLIYFQGTGAADDSGLPNDRFFAVRPEGSVSTLKIQRTERGDSAVYLCASSVSGGSYNEQFFGPGTRLTVL.

The chain has TRBV25-1 and TRBJ1-4; D perhaps matches TRBD1 (6 bases). The CDR3 sequence is 13 residues long. V lost 6 bases and J lost 2, with 7 bases in between. Germline CDR1 is MGHDK and CDR2 is SYGVNS. The CDR3 sequence is CASRQGTNEKLFF. The CDR3 coding sequence is TGTGCCAGCAGACAGGGTACTAATGAAAAACTGTTTTTT. Combining the CDR3 with reference TRBV25-1 and TRBJ1-4 gives the whole variable domain EADIYQTPRYLVIGTGKKITLECSQTMGHDKMYWYQQDPGMELHLIHYSYGVNSTEKGDLSSESTVSRIRTEHFPLTLESARPSHTSQYLCASRQGTNEKLFFGSGTQLSVL.

Within the sample, this clone is medium-sized. The rearrangement links TRBV6-1 to TRBJ2-7; 11 bases are shared with TRBD1. V was clipped by 4 bases and J by 3 bases; unmatched bases: 2. This CDR3 region has 14 residues. From germline, CDR1 is MNHNS and CDR2 SASEGT. The CDR3 loop is CASSAGTGGYEQYF. Written as DNA, the CDR3 is TGTGCCAGCAGTGCCGGGACAGGGGGCTACGAGCAGTACTTC.

The gene calls are TRBV4-3 and TRBJ2-5, with TRBD2 identical over 7 bases. Trimming at V came to 4 bases and at J to 5 bases, leaving 10 bases not matched to a gene. Germline CDR1 LGHNA, CDR2 YSLEER. The CDR3 totals 15 residues. For the CDR3, the DNA is TGCGCCAGCAGCCCCCGGACTAGTGAATACGAGACCCAGTACTTC. Translated, it gives CASSPRTSEYETQYF.

The chain couples TRBV6-5 to TRBJ1-1, with D unclear. V was cut by 6 bases and J by 1 base, with 9 bases left in between. Per germline, CDR1 MNHEY and CDR2 SVGAGI. The CDR3 has 13 residues. The CDR3 nucleotides read TGTGCCAGCAGAGAGAACAGGAACACTGAAGCTTTCTTT. As protein: CASRENRNTEAFF.

The chain has TRBV9 and TRBJ2-2; D perhaps matches TRBD2 (5 bases). Trimming cost V 2 bases and J 4 bases, with 9 bases left between them. The germline V gene encodes CDR1 SGDLS and CDR2 YYNGEE. This CDR3 is 14 amino acids long. The CDR3 reads CASSVGLVTGELFF. CDR3 coding DNA: TGTGCCAGCAGCGTTGGACTTGTCACCGGGGAGCTGTTTTTT.

The gene calls are TRBV6-5 and TRBJ2-7; the match to TRBD2 covers 9 bases. The CDR3 is 15 residues long. V trimming: 5 bases; J trimming: 5 bases; junction bases outside the gene matches: 10. CDR1 MNHEY and CDR2 SVGAGI come from the germline V gene. CDR3 sequence (DNA): TGTGCCAGCAGTCTGGCCTTAGCGGGAGTTGACGAGCAGTACTTC. It encodes CASSLALAGVDEQYF.

The chain links TRBV7-9 to TRBJ2-3; D call uncertain. V lost 8 bases and J 2 bases, leaving 5 bases between the germline ends. Looked up from germline, CDR1 is SEHNR and CDR2 is FQNEAQ (reference sequence). This CDR3 has 11 residues. CDR3 loop: CASGPTDTQYF. The DNA for the CDR3 is TGTGCCAGCGGGCCCACAGATACGCAGTATTTT.

The CDR3 sequence: CASSSPTSGITEQYF. CDR3 nucleotides: TGTGCCAGCAGTTCTCCGACTAGCGGGATTACCGAGCAGTACTTC. V usage is TRBV7-6 and J usage is TRBJ2-7; 11 nucleotides match TRBD2. Germline CDR1 is SGHVS and CDR2 is FNYEAQ. V lost 6 bases to trimming and J lost 6 bases; unmatched junction nucleotides: 10. This CDR3 spans 15 amino acids.

J is TRBJ1-6 and V is TRBV15, with 8 bases that match TRBD1. This CDR3 spans 18 amino acids. Germline V gives CDR1 LNHNV, CDR2 YYDKDF (reference sequence). Unmatched junction bases numbered 11, after V lost 0 bases and J lost 7 bases. CDR3 bases: TGTGCCACCAGCAGAGATTTTCTGGACAGGGAAAGGAATTCACCCCTCCACTTT. Translating gives CATSRDFLDRERNSPLHF.

This chain joins TRBV7-9 and TRBJ2-7, with TRBD1 matching 7 bases. Germline CDR1 SEHNR, CDR2 FQNEAQ (reference sequence). The CDR3 length is 15 residues. V dropped 5 bases and J dropped 0; count of bases not matched to a gene: 7. CDR3 bases: TGTGCCAGCAGCCAACCCTGGACAGGCTCCTACGAGCAGTACTTC. Amino acid sequence: CASSQPWTGSYEQYF.

This clone was detected a few times. This chain links TRBV6-1 with TRBJ1-5; D is ambiguous. Germline assignment: CDR1 MNHNS and CDR2 SASEGT. The length of the CDR3 is 14 residues. V was clipped by 7 bases and J by 2 bases, with 12 bases between them. The CDR3: CASMGQARNQPQHF. CDR3 coding DNA: TGTGCCAGCATGGGCCAGGCGCGCAATCAGCCCCAGCATTTT.

V gene TRBV5-1 combines with J gene TRBJ1-4; D unclear. The CDR3 is made up of 14 amino acids. Germline CDR1 and CDR2: SGHRS and YFSETQ. V was clipped by 1 base and J by 4 bases, with 8 bases between them. The CDR3 DNA follows: TGCGCCAGCAGCTTGAGAGACAATAATGAAAAACTGTTTTTT. Translation gives CASSLRDNNEKLFF.

The chain combines TRBV5-6 with TRBJ1-2, with TRBD1 identical over 7 bases. V lost 2 bases, J lost 6 bases, and 4 bases stayed unmatched. The CDR3 consists of 13 residues. Germline CDR1 reads SGHDT; CDR2 reads YYEEEE. CDR3 in amino acids: CASSFRQGNGYTF. CDR3 nucleotide sequence: TGTGCCAGCAGCTTTCGACAGGGTAATGGCTACACCTTC.

V is TRBV9 and J is TRBJ2-1, with D possibly TRBD2 on 6 matching bases. The V and J ends lost 3 bases and 9 bases respectively, with 16 bases between them. CDR3 length equals 14 residues. Germline V lookup: CDR1 SGDLS, CDR2 YYNGEE. In DNA form, the CDR3 reads TGTGCCAGCAGCGGCGGACCGGGGGAACTTGAGCAGTTCTTC. Translation: CASSGGPGELEQFF. Looking up the rest from reference TRBV9 and TRBJ2-1 gives the full variable domain: DSGVTQTPKHLITATGQRVTLRCSPRSGDLSVYWYQQSLDQGLQFLIQYYNGEERAKGNILERFSAQQFPDLHSELNLSSLELGDSALYFCASSGGPGELEQFFGPGTRLTVL.

J is TRBJ2-1 and V is TRBV11-3, with D perhaps TRBD2 (6 bases). This CDR3 contains 13 residues. Germline V gene data show CDR1 as SGHNT and CDR2 as YENEEA. Deletions cut 4 bases from V and 5 bases from J, with 9 bases between. CDR3 in DNA: TGTGCCAGCAGCTCATTAGCGGACAATGAGCAGTTCTTC. Protein product: CASSSLADNEQFF.

The sample holds one count of this clone. The rearrangement joins TRBV9 to TRBJ2-2, with no clear D. The CDR3 sequence is 14 residues long. V lost 2 bases and J lost 2, with 7 bases in between. The germline gives CDR1 SGDLS, CDR2 YYNGEE. The CDR3 spells CASSVQVNTGELFF. For the CDR3, the DNA is TGTGCCAGCAGCGTCCAGGTTAACACCGGGGAGCTGTTTTTT. Based on the CDR3 plus reference TRBV9 and TRBJ2-2, the full variable domain is DSGVTQTPKHLITATGQRVTLRCSPRSGDLSVYWYQQSLDQGLQFLIQYYNGEERAKGNILERFSAQQFPDLHSELNLSSLELGDSALYFCASSVQVNTGELFFGEGSRLTVL.

There are a few counts of this clone. The chain is built from TRBV7-9 and TRBJ2-3, with 9 bases identical to TRBD2. The CDR3 is 15 residues long. Germline-derived CDR1 and CDR2 are SEHNR and FQNEAQ (reference sequence). The trim removed 1 base at V and 3 bases at J, leaving 2 bases unmatched. As DNA, the CDR3 is TGTGCCAGCAGCTTAGGGCTAGCGGGGACAGATACGCAGTATTTT. Translation: CASSLGLAGTDTQYF.

This sequence joins TRBV12-5 and TRBJ2-7, with 11 bases lining up with TRBD2. The CDR3 is 17 amino acids. J was trimmed by 2 bases and V by 3 bases; bases with no gene match: 9. The germline V gene has CDR1 LGHNT and CDR2 FRNRAP. As DNA, the CDR3 is TGTGCTAGTGGTTTTAAACTAGCGGGAGACCAAACCTACGAGCAGTACTTC. This gives the protein CASGFKLAGDQTYEQYF.

J is TRBJ2-7 and V is TRBV18; 8 bases line up with TRBD1. This CDR3 is 14 amino acids long. From germline, CDR1 is KGHSH and CDR2 LQKENI. The trim removed 3 bases at V and 7 bases at J, leaving 8 bases unmatched. CDR3 protein: CASSPTPTGEEQYF. The DNA of the CDR3 is TGTGCCAGCTCACCCACCCCGACAGGGGAAGAGCAGTACTTC.

The chain uses TRBV27 and TRBJ2-1; D not resolved. Germline loops: CDR1 MNHEY, CDR2 SMNVEV (reference sequence). The CDR3 is 13 amino acids. V was clipped by 2 bases and J by 1 base, with 3 bases between them. CDR3 residues: CASSLISYNEQFF. The CDR3 DNA follows: TGTGCCAGCAGTTTAATATCCTACAATGAGCAGTTCTTC.